This entry concerns a single T cell receptor beta chain. The target antigen is unknown. The read terminates 3 residues ahead of where the CDR3 ends, so the germline J gene completes it. This sample is drawn from a study of T cells in women clearing cervical HPV infection. Study at large: Case blood was drawn when the lesion was first found; control blood after infection became undetectable. With HLA typing for only a few women, HLA confounding remains possible.

Only in-frame clones appear in the TCRdb table, and some are missing; sequencing was by immunoSEQ multiplex PCR. The sample totals more than 25,000 clones; its top ten clones hold about 3.7%. Study-level findings and limits: CIN3+ cases had significantly higher TCR richness than controls; evenness did not differ. Richness differences could reflect unmeasured T-cell content per sample.

The germline CDR1 and CDR2 sequences are MNHEY and SVGEGT. This CDR3 contains 16 residues. Trimming took 2 bases from V and 5 from J; bases not matched to a gene: 7. The chain combines TRBV6-2 or TRBV6-3 with TRBJ2-7; 12 bases are shared with TRBD2. Input material: blood buffy coat. The origin of this receptor is a woman between 18 and 75 years old with a cervical HPV16 infection that either progressed to CIN3+ or cleared (not recorded which). CDR3 sequence: CASSYRGLAGQHEQYF. The CDR3 DNA, read in part, is TGTGCCAGCAGTTACCGGGGACTAGCGGGCCAACACGAG.